This paragraph covers one TCR beta chain sequence. Following a re-call of the 5' RACE reads, TCRdb has one entry per CDR3 protein and lacks DNA. The table lists 400,000 to 500,000 distinct CDR3 sequences, with roughly 2.5% in the top ten. This specimen comes from a study of monozygotic twins with inflammatory bowel disease. The sequenced sample was blood. This sequence originates from a human donor with ulcerative colitis or Crohn's disease, or a healthy co-twin of an affected twin (not recorded which).

CDR3 region: CSGPAPSNEQFF. The chain recombines TRBV20-1 with TRBJ2-1; TCRdb indicates TRBD1, and absent DNA this call remains unverified. The CDR3 is 12 residues long. The germline V gene encodes CDR1 DFQATT and CDR2 SNEGSKA (reference sequence).